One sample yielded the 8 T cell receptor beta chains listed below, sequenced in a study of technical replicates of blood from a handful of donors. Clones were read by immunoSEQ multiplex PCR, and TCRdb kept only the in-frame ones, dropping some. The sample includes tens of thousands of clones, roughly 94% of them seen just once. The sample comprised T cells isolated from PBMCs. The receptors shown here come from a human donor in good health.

As DNA, the CDR3 is TGTGCCAGCAGTGGGGAGTACTATAACACTGAAGCTTTCTTT. Translated: CASSGEYYNTEAFF. V is TRBV2 and J is TRBJ1-1; D not resolved. V was clipped by 4 bases and J by 2 bases, with 11 bases between them. Germline V gives CDR1 SNHLY, CDR2 FYNNEI. The CDR3 totals 14 residues.

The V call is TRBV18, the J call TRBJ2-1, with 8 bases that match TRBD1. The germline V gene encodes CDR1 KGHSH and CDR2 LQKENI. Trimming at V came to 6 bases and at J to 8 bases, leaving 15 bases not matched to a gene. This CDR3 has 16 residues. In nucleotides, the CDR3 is TGTGCCAGCTCCCCCCCGGGACAGGCCGCCCTCTATGAGCAGTTCTTC. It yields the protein CASSPPGQAALYEQFF.

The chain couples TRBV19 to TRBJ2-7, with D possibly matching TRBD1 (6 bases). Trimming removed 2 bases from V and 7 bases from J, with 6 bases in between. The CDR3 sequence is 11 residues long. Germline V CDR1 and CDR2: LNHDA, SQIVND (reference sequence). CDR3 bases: TGTGCCAGTAGTATACAGGGGGAGCAGTACTTC. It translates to CASSIQGEQYF.

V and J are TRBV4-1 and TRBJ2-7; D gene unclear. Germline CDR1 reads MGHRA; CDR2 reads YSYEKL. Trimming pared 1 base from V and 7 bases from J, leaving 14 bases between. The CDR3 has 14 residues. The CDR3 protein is CASSQVYALEEQYF. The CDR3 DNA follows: TGCGCCAGCAGCCAAGTTTACGCCCTGGAGGAGCAGTACTTC.

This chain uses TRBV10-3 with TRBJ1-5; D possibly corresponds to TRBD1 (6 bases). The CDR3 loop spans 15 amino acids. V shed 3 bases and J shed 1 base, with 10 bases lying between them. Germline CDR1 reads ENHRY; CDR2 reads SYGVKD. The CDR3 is CAISDSRGSNQPQHF. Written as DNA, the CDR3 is TGTGCCATCAGTGACTCCAGGGGAAGCAATCAGCCCCAGCATTTT.

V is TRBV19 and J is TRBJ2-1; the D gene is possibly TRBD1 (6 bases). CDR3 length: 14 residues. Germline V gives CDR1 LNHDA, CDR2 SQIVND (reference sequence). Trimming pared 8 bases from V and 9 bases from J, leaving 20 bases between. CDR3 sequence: CASAQTDQGTEQFF. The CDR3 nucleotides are TGTGCCAGTGCACAAACAGATCAGGGGACTGAGCAGTTCTTC.

This CDR3 reads CARSTGGTEAFF. CDR3 nucleotide sequence: TGTGCCAGAAGCACAGGGGGCACTGAAGCTTTCTTT. The V gene is TRBV5-3, the J gene TRBJ1-1; 8 bases are shared with TRBD1. TRBV5-3 is an ORF; its function is uncertain. Losses at the gene ends were 4 bases for V and 4 bases for J; bases not matched to a gene: 0. The CDR3 has 12 residues.

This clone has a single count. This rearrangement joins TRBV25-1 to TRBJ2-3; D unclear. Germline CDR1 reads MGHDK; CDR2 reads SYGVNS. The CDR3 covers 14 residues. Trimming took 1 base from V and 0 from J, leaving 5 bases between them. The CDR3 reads CASSELQSTDTQYF. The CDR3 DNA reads TGTGCCAGCAGTGAATTGCAGAGCACAGATACGCAGTATTTT.